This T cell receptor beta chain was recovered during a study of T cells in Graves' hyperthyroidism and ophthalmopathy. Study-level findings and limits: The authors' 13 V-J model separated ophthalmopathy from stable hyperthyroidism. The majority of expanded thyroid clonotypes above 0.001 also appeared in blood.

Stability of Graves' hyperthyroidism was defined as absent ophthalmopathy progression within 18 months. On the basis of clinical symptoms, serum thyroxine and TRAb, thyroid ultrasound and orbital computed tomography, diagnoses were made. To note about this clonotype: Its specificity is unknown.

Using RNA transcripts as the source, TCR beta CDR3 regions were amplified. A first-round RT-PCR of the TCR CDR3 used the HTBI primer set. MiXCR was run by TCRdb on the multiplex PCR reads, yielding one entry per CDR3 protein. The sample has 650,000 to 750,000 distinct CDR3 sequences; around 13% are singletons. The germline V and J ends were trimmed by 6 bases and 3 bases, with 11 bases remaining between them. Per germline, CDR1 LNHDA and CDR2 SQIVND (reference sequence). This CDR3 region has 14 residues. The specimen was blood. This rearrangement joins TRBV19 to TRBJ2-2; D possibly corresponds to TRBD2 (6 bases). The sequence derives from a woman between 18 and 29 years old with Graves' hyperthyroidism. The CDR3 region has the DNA TGTGCCAGTAGGCCCGGAGGGTACACCGGGGAGCTGTTTTTT. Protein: CASRPGGYTGELFF.